This record looks at one T cell receptor beta chain sequence and its context. As yet, its antigen is unknown. This record belongs to a study of siplizumab effects on memory and regulatory T cells. Overall study findings and caveats: Siplizumab caused a significant drop in alloreactive sequences traceable to unstimulated CD4+ memory cells. Greater diversity than memory cells seemed evident in naive T cells, which also appeared to be major alloresponse contributors. Siplizumab conditions gave an average of roughly 65% Treg-derived mappable alloreactive CD4+ clones, versus about 30% for controls.

TCRdb's copy holds only in-frame clones and misses some; the assay was immunoSEQ multiplex PCR. The sample carries roughly 92,000 clones, 90% to 95% recorded once. Trimming removed 4 bases from V and 2 bases from J, with 14 bases in between. Germline V CDR1 and CDR2: MNHEY, SMNVEV (reference sequence). The CDR3 has 15 residues. This clonotype originated in a human donor in good health. The gene calls are TRBV27 and TRBJ2-5; maybe TRBD1 (6 bases). The specimen was non-Treg CD4+ T cells sorted from blood. Here the CDR3 DNA reads TGTGCCAGCAGTTCCAGTCTCGGGACACAAGAGACCCAGTACTTC. Its protein product is CASSSSLGTQETQYF.